This T cell receptor (beta chain) is drawn from a study of CD8 T cells in ankylosing spondylitis. General observations from the study: Within ankylosing spondylitis blood, a TCR beta motif made up of roughly eight highly homologous variants appeared to be characteristic.

TCRdb reanalysed the 5' RACE reads using MiXCR and keeps one entry per CDR3 protein. This table has around 340,000 distinct CDR3 sequences, 20% appearing once. A remark on this clonotype: Its antigen is unknown.

The germline CDR1 and CDR2 sequences are MNHEY and SMNVEV (reference sequence). The CDR3 totals 17 residues. V lost 5 bases to trimming and J lost 5 bases; unmatched junction nucleotides: 14. The specimen was blood, either unsorted or a sorted T cell fraction (not recorded which). The TCR was taken from a male donor with ankylosing spondylitis or in good health (not recorded which). The chain employs TRBV27 and TRBJ2-3; 9 nucleotides line up with TRBD2. The CDR3 DNA reads TGTGCCAGCAGTCCCCTTCAGGCTAGCGGGGAAATAGATACGCAGTATTTT. It translates to CASSPLQASGEIDTQYF.